This T cell receptor beta chain was found in a study of blood T cell repertoires in COVID-19. Looking at the study overall: COVID-19 samples from acute and convalescent phases originated in the United States, Italy and Spain. In each case, the material was cDNA or gDNA derived from T cells, B-cell-depleted T cells, or PBMCs.

Original handling: Quantification of nucleated cells was approximated via reference gene primer amplification. Assay: immunoSEQ multiplex PCR; the TCRdb copy retains only in-frame clones and omits some. V and J calls and clone size are those listed in that table; D and trimming were worked out from the DNA. The data hold 200,000 or so clones, with 84% observed a single time. J gave up 3 bases and V 5 bases, and 6 bases lay outside the gene matches. In germline, CDR1 is KGHDR, CDR2 SFDVKD. This CDR3 has 15 amino acids. Recruited during active infection, patients (from Seattle) were subsequently followed longitudinally.

The V and J genes are TRBV24-1 and TRBJ1-2, with TRBD1 matching 9 bases. Sequencing was carried out using peripheral blood. The TCR was taken from an elderly woman with COVID-19, enrolled during active disease. The CDR3: CATSGYRDRDYGYTF. Here the CDR3 DNA reads TGTGCCACCAGTGGGTACCGGGACAGGGACTATGGCTACACCTTC.